This T cell receptor beta chain was recovered during a study of OX40 agonist ivuxolimab in advanced cancers. Turning to the study itself: Ivuxolimab was administered intravenously to patients at 0.01 to 10 mg/kg every 2 weeks. Findings and limits, study-wide: CD8+ T cells (on average) carried more expanded clones than CD4+ T cells.

This CDR3 region has 16 residues. Germline V CDR1 and CDR2: GTSNPN, SVGIG (reference sequence). The V and J ends lost 2 bases and 6 bases respectively, with 21 bases between them. To note about this clone: Antigen unknown.

The assay was immunoSEQ multiplex PCR, and TCRdb's table has in-frame clones only and misses some. This sample has about 63,000 clones, with around nine tenths found just once. The sample consisted of CD4+ or CD8+ T cells sorted from blood, taken in a trial of the OX40 agonist ivuxolimab. The rearrangement links TRBV30 to TRBJ2-3; D gene unclear. The receptor was isolated from an adult with an advanced solid tumor such as melanoma, head and neck, liver or kidney cancer. CDR3 protein: CAWSLATRGALDTQYF. The CDR3 nucleotides read TGTGCCTGGAGTCTGGCGACCCGCGGAGCCCTCGATACGCAGTATTTT.